This T cell receptor beta chain was sequenced during a study of blood T cell repertoires in COVID-19 (dated by TCRdb to about 2020). Broadly, across the study: Samples from collaborators originated in the United States, Italy and Spain and spanned both the acute and convalescent phases of COVID-19. The prospective study material was composed of cDNA or gDNA derived from T cells, B-cell-depleted T cells, or PBMCs. Deeply sampled blood TCRbeta repertoires from subjects exposed to, actively infected with, or recovered from COVID-19 were included in the dataset. A freely available public database, intended as a resource for researchers studying the immune response to SARS-CoV-2, is where the repertoires were released. The samples were drawn from the first 160 participants of the ongoing ImmuneRACE study and from 950 to 1,500 subjects provided by 6 global collaborators. The sample metadata nearly always contained a de-identified subject ID, COVID-19 status, age in years and sex. Where available, HLA class I and class II types were taken from metadata supplied by the sample provider and were not determined by assay-based typing. Broader findings and caveats from the paper: How much clinical and demographic metadata was included differed by source and by participant, and the metadata was provided uncurated.

The CDR3 spans 18 residues, from the cysteine through the phenylalanine. The DNA shown is the 54-base CDR3, in frame from base 1. Trimmed from V: 1 base; trimmed from J: 0 bases; junction bases lacking a gene match: 12. The germline V gene (reference sequence) provides CDR1 GTSNPN and CDR2 SVGIG. Concerning this clone: Its antigen is not yet known. Base qualities are not provided; no much larger clone lies one nucleotide away.

Whole blood was collected in K2EDTA tubes by collaborating institutions according to the institutions' own protocols. For TCRbeta analysis, collaborators shipped samples in one of three forms: frozen whole blood, isolated PBMCs, or DNA extracted from either of those sample types. The immunoSEQ Assay, a bias-controlled multiplex PCR, was used to amplify TCRbeta CDR3 regions from genomic DNA. On the authors' methods: Nucleated cell counts per sample were estimated from amplification of reference gene primers within the assay. Sequence reads were collapsed and filtered to measure the absolute abundance of every unique TCRbeta CDR3 rearrangement. For each sample, productive Simpson clonality was calculated by taking the square root of Simpson's diversity index across productive rearrangements. TCRdb re-hosts the immuneACCESS table, in-frame sequences only. Its copies lack some clones; in the studies checked, an unresolved V gene accounts for under half of them, and the cause for the rest is not known. V and J calls plus clone size are reproduced from that table; the DNA served to infer D and trimming. This sample lists 60,000 or so clones; roughly 80% were detected once. The top ten clones comprise over 25% of the sample.

The receptor's source is a human donor in a cohort sampled during active COVID-19. This chain joins TRBV30 to TRBJ2-7, and 10 junctional nucleotides match TRBD2. The sequenced sample was peripheral blood. The bases are TGTGCCTGGAGTGGTAGGAGCGGGGGGGCCCGGAGCTCCTACGAGCAGTACTTC. This yields the protein CAWSGRSGGARSSYEQYF.